The rows below give T cell receptor beta chains drawn from one sample of a study of blood T cell repertoires in COVID-19. Some clones are missing from TCRdb's copy, which holds only in-frame ones; the method was immunoSEQ multiplex PCR. The table has some 120,000 clones, roughly 86% seen once; the top ten hold 5% to 6%. Input material: peripheral blood. These receptors were collected from a human donor in a cohort sampled during active COVID-19. Each CDR3 is given with its conserved first and last residue. Fields, in order: V gene, J gene, D gene, clone size, CDR3 protein, CDR3 DNA. A D gene is named only where the DNA matches it firmly. Clone sizes are given selectively: once, few, many, or a class where the clone is expanded.

>TRBV5-4|TRBJ2-7|TRBD2|few
CASSKGTTSSYEQYF
TGTGCCAGCAGCAAAGGGACTACCAGCTCCTACGAGCAGTACTTC
>TRBV27|TRBJ1-1|NA|once
CASHDSFPGNTEAFF
TGTGCCAGCCATGACAGCTTTCCGGGGAACACTGAAGCTTTCTTT
>TRBV7-3|TRBJ2-7|NA|NA
CASSSWKWGRGGYEQYF
TGTGCCAGCAGCTCCTGGAAATGGGGACGAGGGGGATACGAGCAGTACTTC
>TRBV7-2|TRBJ2-5|TRBD1|NA
CASSPGQQETQYF
TGTGCCAGCAGCCCGGGACAGCAAGAGACCCAGTACTTC
>TRBV6-6|TRBJ2-1|TRBD1|NA
CASSPPPGQGGDEQFF
TGTGCCAGCAGTCCGCCGCCGGGACAGGGTGGGGATGAGCAGTTCTTC
>TRBV6-6|TRBJ2-2|NA|NA
CASTPGAGEGTGELFF
TGTGCCAGCACCCCAGGGGCGGGAGAGGGCACCGGGGAGCTGTTTTTT
>TRBV9|TRBJ1-1|TRBD1|few
CASSGTIQGGRTEAFF
TGTGCCAGCAGCGGAACTATACAGGGGGGTCGGACTGAAGCTTTCTTT
>TRBV29-1|TRBJ1-1|NA|NA
CSVVGQRVDTEAFF
TGCAGCGTTGTAGGTCAACGGGTGGACACTGAAGCTTTCTTT
>TRBV6-5|TRBJ1-1|NA|NA
CASGLGRAEAFF
TGTGCCAGTGGCCTGGGGCGTGCTGAAGCTTTCTTT
>TRBV6-2/TRBV6-3|TRBJ2-7|TRBD1|NA
CASSPDRTVRQYF
TGTGCCAGCAGCCCGGACAGGACCGTTCGGCAGTACTTC
>TRBV9|TRBJ1-2|TRBD1|NA
CASSPTGTGPGYTF
TGTGCCAGCAGCCCAACCGGGACAGGGCCTGGCTACACCTTC
>TRBV7-7|TRBJ2-1|NA|NA
CASSSKAAGYNEQFF
TGTGCCAGCAGCTCTAAAGCGGCCGGCTACAATGAGCAGTTCTTC
>TRBV11-2|TRBJ1-1|NA|NA
CASSLGGVGNTEAFF
TGTGCCAGCAGCTTGGGAGGGGTAGGGAACACTGAAGCTTTCTTT
>TRBV5-4|TRBJ2-7|TRBD2|NA
CASSLGGGSSYEQYF
TGTGCCAGCAGCTTGGGCGGGGGGAGCTCCTACGAGCAGTACTTC
>TRBV19|TRBJ1-2|NA|NA
CASSITQGLYGYTF
TGTGCCAGTAGTATCACCCAGGGCCTCTATGGCTACACCTTC
>TRBV27|TRBJ1-6|TRBD1|NA
CASSLEGNDRGAYNSPLHF
TGTGCCAGCAGTCTAGAGGGGAACGACAGGGGCGCGTATAATTCACCCCTCCACTTT
>TRBV9|TRBJ1-2|NA|NA
CASSVRRGYGYTF
TGTGCCAGCAGCGTAAGGCGGGGCTATGGCTACACCTTC
>TRBV5-1|TRBJ1-2|NA|NA
CASSLEGVGYTF
TGCGCCAGCAGCTTGGAAGGGGTCGGCTACACCTTC
>TRBV7-7|TRBJ2-5|TRBD2|NA
CASSLGAGETETQYF
TGTGCTAGCAGCTTAGGGGCGGGAGAAACGGAGACCCAGTACTTC
>TRBV11-3|TRBJ2-5|NA|NA
CASSLDAAETQYF
TGTGCCAGCAGCTTAGACGCGGCGGAGACCCAGTACTTC
>TRBV12-3/TRBV12-4|TRBJ1-2|NA|NA
CASSRGVFDGYTF
TGTGCCAGCAGCCGGGGGGTTTTTGATGGCTACACCTTC
>TRBV20-1|TRBJ2-5|NA|NA
CSGRREETQYF
TGCAGTGGCCGCAGGGAAGAGACCCAGTACTTC
>TRBV19|TRBJ2-3|NA|NA
CASSIGSGYTDTQYF
TGTGCCAGTAGTATAGGGTCAGGTTACACAGATACGCAGTATTTT
>TRBV6-5|TRBJ1-4|TRBD1|NA
CASRLGGAGEKLFF
TGTGCCAGCAGACTAGGGGGCGCGGGTGAAAAACTGTTTTTT
>TRBV4-2|TRBJ2-5|NA|NA
CASSPVSGRGGETQYF
TGTGCCAGCAGCCCTGTCAGTGGGAGAGGAGGAGAGACCCAGTACTTC
>TRBV27|TRBJ1-4|NA|NA
CASSPRQLYEKLFF
TGTGCCAGCAGTCCTAGACAGTTGTATGAAAAACTGTTTTTT
>TRBV21-1|TRBJ2-1|NA|NA
CASKPLAGGNEQFF
TGTGCCAGCAAGCCACTAGCGGGAGGGAATGAGCAGTTCTTC
>TRBV18|TRBJ2-1|TRBD2|NA
CASSSLSGSFIHEQFF
TGTGCCAGCTCAAGCCTTAGCGGGAGCTTCATTCATGAGCAGTTCTTC
>TRBV12-5|TRBJ2-1|NA|NA
CASGLADSRPEPEQFF
TGTGCTAGTGGTTTGGCCGACAGCAGACCGGAACCTGAGCAGTTCTTC
>TRBV5-1|TRBJ2-2|TRBD2|NA
CASSLLWGGSNTGELFF
TGCGCCAGCAGCTTGCTCTGGGGAGGGAGTAACACCGGGGAGCTGTTTTTT
>TRBV28|TRBJ2-7|TRBD1|few
CASSISGQGNYEQYF
TGTGCCAGCAGTATATCGGGACAGGGAAACTACGAGCAGTACTTC
>TRBV5-1|TRBJ2-7|NA|NA
CARIETRQTLTPTEQYF
TGCGCCAGAATCGAGACCCGACAGACTCTTACCCCTACGGAGCAGTACTTC
>TRBV5-1|TRBJ2-4|TRBD1|NA
CASSLVPGTGGNIQYF
TGCGCCAGCAGCTTGGTACCGGGGACAGGGGGAAACATTCAGTACTTC
>TRBV29-1|TRBJ1-4|NA|NA
CSVGGTATNEKLFF
TGCAGCGTTGGCGGGACTGCAACTAATGAAAAACTGTTTTTT
>TRBV14|TRBJ2-7|NA|few
CASSPPGGAVLYEQYF
TGTGCCAGCAGCCCTCCGGGGGGCGCGGTCTTGTACGAGCAGTACTTC
>TRBV10-3|TRBJ1-1|NA|NA
CAINTGGANTEAFF
TGTGCCATCAATACCGGGGGAGCGAACACTGAAGCTTTCTTT
>TRBV28|TRBJ2-5|NA|NA
CASSSTPGIETQYF
TGTGCCAGCAGTTCGACACCAGGGATCGAGACCCAGTACTTC
>TRBV7-8|TRBJ2-2|NA|NA
CASRPPLRGAAGELFF
TGTGCCAGCAGACCACCACTCAGGGGGGCGGCCGGGGAGCTGTTTTTT
>TRBV19|TRBJ1-2|TRBD1|few
CASSRQGDYGYTF
TGTGCCAGTAGTAGACAGGGAGATTATGGCTACACCTTC
>TRBV15|TRBJ1-4|NA|NA
CATSRVGTHNPGREKLFF
TGTGCCACCAGCAGAGTGGGGACTCATAATCCGGGGAGGGAAAAACTGTTTTTT
>TRBV10-1|TRBJ2-7|NA|NA
CASSNIRDTYSYEQYF
TGCGCCAGCAGTAATATCCGGGACACGTACTCCTACGAGCAGTACTTC
>TRBV13|TRBJ1-6|TRBD1|NA
CASSLMQGVGSPLHF
TGTGCCAGCAGCTTAATGCAGGGGGTCGGATCACCCCTCCACTTT
>TRBV29-1|TRBJ1-2|NA|NA
CSVEPSYSLGYTF
TGCAGCGTTGAACCCTCATACAGTTTAGGCTACACCTTC
>TRBV15|TRBJ2-5|TRBD2|NA
CATSIGTSGRRVETQYF
TGTGCCACCAGCATTGGGACTAGCGGGAGAAGGGTGGAGACCCAGTACTTC
>TRBV15|TRBJ1-4|NA|NA
CATSLVLGAVEKLFF
TGTGCCACCAGCCTTGTGTTGGGGGCAGTTGAAAAACTGTTTTTT
>TRBV6-6|TRBJ1-5|NA|NA
CASSRSNQPQHF
TGTGCCAGCAGCCGTAGCAATCAGCCCCAGCATTTT
>TRBV12-5|TRBJ2-3|NA|NA
CASGFGSTDTQYF
TGTGCTAGTGGTTTCGGGTCCACAGATACGCAGTATTTT
>TRBV19|TRBJ2-2|TRBD1|once
CASSIRTGGSGELFF
TGTGCCAGTAGTATCCGGACAGGGGGCTCCGGGGAGCTGTTTTTT
>TRBV7-6|TRBJ2-5|NA|NA
CASSLGGGGPSETQYF
TGTGCCAGCAGCTTGGGAGGGGGAGGGCCGTCGGAGACCCAGTACTTC
>TRBV28|TRBJ2-1|NA|NA
CASKVERTSSYNEQFF
TGTGCCAGCAAGGTCGAGCGGACGAGCTCCTACAATGAGCAGTTCTTC
>TRBV12-3/TRBV12-4|TRBJ1-1|NA|NA
CASSPGGSEAFF
TGTGCCAGCAGTCCTGGGGGGTCTGAAGCTTTCTTT
>TRBV11-3|TRBJ2-1|TRBD2|NA
CASSLSGGYNEQFF
TGTGCCAGCAGCCTTAGCGGGGGATACAATGAGCAGTTCTTC
>TRBV27|TRBJ1-2|NA|NA
CASRIRPGNYGYTF
TGTGCCAGCAGAATCAGACCAGGGAACTATGGCTACACCTTC
>TRBV6-5|TRBJ2-3|NA|NA
CASSYSNGRGQDTQYF
TGTGCCAGCAGTTACTCGAACGGGAGGGGACAGGATACGCAGTATTTT
>TRBV7-2|TRBJ1-5|NA|NA
CASSFQGNQPQHF
TGTGCCAGCAGCTTCCAGGGGAATCAGCCCCAGCATTTT